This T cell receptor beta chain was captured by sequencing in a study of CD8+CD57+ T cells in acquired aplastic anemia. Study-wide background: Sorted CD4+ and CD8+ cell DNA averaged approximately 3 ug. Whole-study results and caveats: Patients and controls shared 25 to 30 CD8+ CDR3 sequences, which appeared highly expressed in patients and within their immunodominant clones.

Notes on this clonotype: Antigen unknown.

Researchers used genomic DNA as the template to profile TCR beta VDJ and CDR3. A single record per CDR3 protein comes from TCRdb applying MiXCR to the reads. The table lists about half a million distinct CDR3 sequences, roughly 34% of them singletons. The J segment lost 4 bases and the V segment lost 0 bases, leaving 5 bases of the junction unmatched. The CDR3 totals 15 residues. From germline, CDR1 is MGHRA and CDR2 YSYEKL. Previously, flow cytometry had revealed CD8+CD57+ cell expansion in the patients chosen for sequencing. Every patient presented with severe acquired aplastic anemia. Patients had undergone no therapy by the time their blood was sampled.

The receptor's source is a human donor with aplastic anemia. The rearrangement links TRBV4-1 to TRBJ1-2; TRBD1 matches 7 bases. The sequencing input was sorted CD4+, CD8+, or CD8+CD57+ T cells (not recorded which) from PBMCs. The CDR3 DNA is TGCGCCAGCAGCCAAGATGGGGACAGCTCCTATGGCTACACCTTC. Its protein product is CASSQDGDSSYGYTF.